The TCR beta chain described here comes from a study of T cells after posttransplantation cyclophosphamide. The table came from immunoSEQ multiplex PCR; TCRdb's copy has only in-frame clones and leaves some out. In the table there are about 13,000 clones, roughly four fifths of which are singletons. The CDR3 is 14 amino acids. The germline V gene encodes CDR1 LNHNV and CDR2 YYDKDF (reference sequence). The V segment lost 4 bases and the J segment 2 bases; nucleotides outside the gene matches: 3. Regarding this clone: Other DNA sequences in this specimen translate into the identical CDR3.

The clonotype comes from a man aged 50-60 years in good health, CMV-negative, and a related stem cell transplant donor. Input material: memory CD4+ T cells sorted from PBMCs. This sequence joins TRBV15 and TRBJ2-7; 9 positions match TRBD1. CDR3 coding DNA: TGTGCCACCAGCACCAGACAGGGGGCCTACGAGCAGTACTTC. Translating gives CATSTRQGAYEQYF.